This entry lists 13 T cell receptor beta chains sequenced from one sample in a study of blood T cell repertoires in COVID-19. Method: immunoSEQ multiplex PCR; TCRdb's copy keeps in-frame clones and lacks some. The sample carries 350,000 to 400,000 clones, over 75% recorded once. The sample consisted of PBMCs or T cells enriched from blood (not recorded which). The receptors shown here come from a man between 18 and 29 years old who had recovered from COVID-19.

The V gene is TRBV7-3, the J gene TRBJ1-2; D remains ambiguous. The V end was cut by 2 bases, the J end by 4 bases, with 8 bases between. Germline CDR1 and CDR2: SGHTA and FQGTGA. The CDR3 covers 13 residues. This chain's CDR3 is CASSLLGGYGYTF. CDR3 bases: TGTGCCAGCAGCTTACTCGGAGGCTATGGCTACACCTTC.

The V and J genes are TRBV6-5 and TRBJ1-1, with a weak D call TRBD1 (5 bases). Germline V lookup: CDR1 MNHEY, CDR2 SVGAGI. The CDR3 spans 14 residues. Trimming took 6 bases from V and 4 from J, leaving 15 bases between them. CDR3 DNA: TGTGCCAGCAGACGGCCGGGCAGGGTCACTGAAGCTTTCTTT. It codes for CASRRPGRVTEAFF.

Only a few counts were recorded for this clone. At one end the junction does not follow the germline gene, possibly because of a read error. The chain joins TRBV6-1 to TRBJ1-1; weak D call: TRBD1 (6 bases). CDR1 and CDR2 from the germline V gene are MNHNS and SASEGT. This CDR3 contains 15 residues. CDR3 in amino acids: CASREEGGSSTEAFF. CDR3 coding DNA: TGTGCCAGCAGGGAAGAGGGGGGGTCTAGCACTGAAGCTTTCTTT.

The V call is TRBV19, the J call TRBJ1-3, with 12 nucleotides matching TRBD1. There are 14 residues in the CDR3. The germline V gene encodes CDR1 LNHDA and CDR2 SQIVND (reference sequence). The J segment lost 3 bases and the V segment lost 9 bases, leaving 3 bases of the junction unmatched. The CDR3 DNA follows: TGTGCCAGCGGGGACAGGGGGCATGGAAACACCATATATTTT. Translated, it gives CASGDRGHGNTIYF.

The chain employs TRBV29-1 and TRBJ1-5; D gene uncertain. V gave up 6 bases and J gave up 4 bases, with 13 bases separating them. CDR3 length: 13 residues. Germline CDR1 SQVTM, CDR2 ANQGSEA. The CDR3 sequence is CSVLSGVNQPQHF. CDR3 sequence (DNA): TGCAGCGTCTTATCAGGCGTTAATCAGCCCCAGCATTTT. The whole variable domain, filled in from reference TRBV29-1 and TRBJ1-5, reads SAVISQKPSRDICQRGTSLTIQCQVDSQVTMMFWYRQQPGQSLTLIATANQGSEATYESGFVIDKFPISRPNLTFSTLTVSNMSPEDSSIYLCSVLSGVNQPQHFGDGTRLSIL.

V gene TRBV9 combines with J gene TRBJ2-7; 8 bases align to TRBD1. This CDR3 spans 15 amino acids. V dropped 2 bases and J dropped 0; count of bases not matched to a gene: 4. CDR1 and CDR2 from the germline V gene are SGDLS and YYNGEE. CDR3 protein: CASSVTGDSSYEQYF. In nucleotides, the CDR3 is TGTGCCAGCAGCGTGACAGGGGATAGCTCCTACGAGCAGTACTTC. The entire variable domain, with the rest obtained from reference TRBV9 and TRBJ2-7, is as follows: DSGVTQTPKHLITATGQRVTLRCSPRSGDLSVYWYQQSLDQGLQFLIQYYNGEERAKGNILERFSAQQFPDLHSELNLSSLELGDSALYFCASSVTGDSSYEQYFGPGTRLTVT.

In DNA form, the CDR3 reads TGTGCCAGCAGCTTGGCCCCCCCCGGACACAACACCGGGGAGCTGTTTTTT. Residues: CASSLAPPGHNTGELFF. The chain has TRBV5-5 and TRBJ2-2; D might be TRBD1 (5 bases). CDR1 and CDR2 from the germline V gene are SGHKS and YYEKEE (reference sequence). Trimming pared 0 bases from V and 2 bases from J, leaving 14 bases between. The CDR3 is 17 amino acids.

The chain's CDR3 is CASSPATRVSYEQYF. The DNA for the CDR3 is TGTGCCAGCTCACCAGCAACCAGGGTGTCCTACGAGCAGTACTTC. The V call is TRBV18, the J call TRBJ2-7, with a possible D match to TRBD1 (5 bases). The CDR3 runs 15 residues. Germline assignment: CDR1 KGHSH and CDR2 LQKENI. Trimming cost V 2 bases and J 1 base, with 12 bases left between them.

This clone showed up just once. CDR3 in amino acids: CASSHRHTGISYNSPLHF. The CDR3 DNA follows: TGTGCCAGCAGTCACCGCCATACAGGGATCTCCTATAATTCACCCCTCCACTTT. This chain links TRBV6-6 with TRBJ1-6; D might be TRBD1 (6 bases). CDR1 is MNHNY, CDR2 SVGAGI, per germline (reference sequence). The CDR3 is 18 residues long. V was clipped by 5 bases and J by 0 bases, with 17 bases between them.

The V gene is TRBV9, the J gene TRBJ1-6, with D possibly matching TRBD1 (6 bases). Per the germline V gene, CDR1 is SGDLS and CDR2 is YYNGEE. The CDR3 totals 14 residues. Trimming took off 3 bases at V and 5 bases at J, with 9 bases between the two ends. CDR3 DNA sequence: TGTGCCAGCAGCGGGACAGCTAATAATTCACCCCTCCACTTT. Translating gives CASSGTANNSPLHF.

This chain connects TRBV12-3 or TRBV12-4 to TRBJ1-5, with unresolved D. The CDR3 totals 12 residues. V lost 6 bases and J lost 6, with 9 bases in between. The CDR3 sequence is CASSLTSQPQHF. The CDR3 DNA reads TGTGCCAGCAGCTTAACTTCTCAGCCCCAGCATTTT.

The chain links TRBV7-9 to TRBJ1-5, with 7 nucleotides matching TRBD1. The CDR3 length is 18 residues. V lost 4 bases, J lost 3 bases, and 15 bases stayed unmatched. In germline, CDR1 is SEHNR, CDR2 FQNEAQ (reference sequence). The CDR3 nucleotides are TGTGCCAGCAGCTCCCTAGGAATTACAGGGGCCCCCAATCAGCCCCAGCATTTT. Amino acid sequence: CASSSLGITGAPNQPQHF.

CDR3 bases: TGTGCCAGCAGCCGACCCGGGACAGGCTCCTACGAGCAGTACTTC. It yields the protein CASSRPGTGSYEQYF. This chain joins TRBV3-1 (or the pseudogene TRBV3-2) and TRBJ2-7; 8 bases align to TRBD1. The V gene's germline CDR1 is LGHDT and CDR2 YNNKEL (reference sequence). J was trimmed by 0 bases and V by 4 bases; bases with no gene match: 5. The CDR3 covers 15 residues.